A single sample is the source of the 8 T cell receptor beta chains below, sequenced in a study of blood T cell repertoires in COVID-19. Clones were read by immunoSEQ multiplex PCR, and TCRdb kept only the in-frame ones, dropping some. The table shows 200,000 to 250,000 clones, with 80% occurring only once. Sequencing input: PBMCs or T cells enriched from blood (not recorded which). The receptors originated from a man under 40 with acute COVID-19.

The J gene is TRBJ2-6, the V gene TRBV27; D gene unclear. Trimming removed 5 bases from V and 1 base from J, with 12 bases in between. Germline assignment: CDR1 MNHEY and CDR2 SMNVEV (reference sequence). The CDR3 consists of 16 residues. DNA for the CDR3: TGTGCCAGCAGTCCGACGACATTTTCTGGGGCCAACGTCCTGACTTTC. Encoded protein: CASSPTTFSGANVLTF.

This clone was seen a few times. V usage is TRBV2 and J usage is TRBJ1-6; no clear D gene. Trimming took 0 bases from V and 11 from J, leaving 11 bases between them. The CDR3 spans 14 residues. Germline CDR1 is SNHLY and CDR2 is FYNNEI. The chain's CDR3 is CASSEAGFLAPLHF. CDR3 nucleotide sequence: TGTGCCAGCAGTGAAGCCGGGTTCTTGGCACCCCTCCACTTT.

The V call is TRBV28, the J call TRBJ1-5, with TRBD1 identical over 7 bases. With V trimmed by 8 bases and J by 7 bases, 11 bases remained unmatched. This CDR3 has 14 residues. Germline V gene sequence: CDR1 MDHEN, CDR2 SYDVKM. The CDR3 nucleotides read TGTGCCAGCCGAACCACAGGGGCCGGACAGCCCCAGCATTTT. It yields the protein CASRTTGAGQPQHF.

This sequence joins TRBV12-5 and TRBJ1-5; D not resolved. Germline lookup yields CDR1 LGHNT and CDR2 FRNRAP. V was trimmed by 2 bases and J by 10 bases, leaving 9 bases between them. This CDR3 is built from 12 residues. This CDR3 is CASGLNQAPQHF. DNA of the CDR3: TGTGCTAGTGGTTTGAACCAGGCTCCCCAGCATTTT.

This chain joins TRBV18 and TRBJ2-7; TRBD1 might be the D (6 bases). The CDR3 length is 12 residues. Germline CDR1 and CDR2: KGHSH and LQKENI. V shed 6 bases and J shed 6 bases, with 12 bases lying between them. The CDR3 loop reads CASSPGQTEQYF. CDR3 DNA: TGTGCCAGCTCCCCTGGACAGACCGAGCAGTACTTC.

The chain recombines TRBV28 with TRBJ2-7; 9 bases fit TRBD2. Germline lookup yields CDR1 MDHEN and CDR2 SYDVKM. CDR3 size: 16 residues. V gave up 6 bases and J gave up 6 bases; unmatched junction bases: 15. The chain's CDR3 is CASSPAGAGGLFEQYF. The CDR3 nucleotides read TGTGCCAGCAGCCCCGCTGGCGCGGGGGGGCTATTCGAGCAGTACTTC. The full variable domain, rest sourced from reference TRBV28 and TRBJ2-7, is DVKVTQSSRYLVKRTGEKVFLECVQDMDHENMFWYRQDPGLGLRLIYFSYDVKMKEKGDIPEGYSVSREKKERFSLILESASTNQTSMYLCASSPAGAGGLFEQYFGPGTRLTVT.

The chain combines TRBV4-1 with TRBJ1-2; TRBD1 matches 8 bases. The CDR3 is made up of 17 amino acids. Trimming at V came to 3 bases and at J to 2 bases, leaving 11 bases not matched to a gene. CDR1 and CDR2 from the germline V gene are MGHRA and YSYEKL. The CDR3 reads CASSQTGGTGKNYGYTF. The CDR3 nucleotides read TGCGCCAGCAGCCAGACCGGCGGGACAGGAAAAAACTATGGCTACACCTTC.

The genes are TRBV9 and TRBJ1-2, with D unclear. The CDR3 spans 14 residues. V was trimmed by 4 bases and J by 9 bases, leaving 19 bases between them. The V gene's germline CDR1 is SGDLS and CDR2 YYNGEE. The CDR3 bases are TGTGCCAGCAGCCGCCTCGGGGAGGGAGGGAGCTACACCTTC. Its translation is CASSRLGEGGSYTF.